Presented here are 11 T cell receptor beta chains from one specimen sequenced in a study of beta chain features in type 1 diabetes. The study reverse transcribed the entire isolated RNA, so it sequenced expressed TCRB transcripts. Some clones are missing from TCRdb's copy, which holds only in-frame ones; the method was immunoSEQ multiplex PCR. The sample includes some 230,000 clones, more than 9% seen only once; the top ten take under 0.035%. Source material: naive CD4+ T cells from blood. The receptors were sampled from a woman younger than 35 in good health.

The J gene is TRBJ2-7, the V gene TRBV25-1, with a weak D call TRBD2 (5 bases). CDR3 length: 12 residues. The ends were cut back, 8 bases at V and 3 bases at J, with 11 bases in the middle. The germline V gene has CDR1 MGHDK and CDR2 SYGVNS. CDR3 region: CASGPRGYEQYF. Written as DNA, the CDR3 is TGTGCCAGCGGACCACGGGGCTACGAGCAGTACTTC.

This clone was recorded a few times. This sequence joins TRBV30 and TRBJ1-2; 9 bases line up with TRBD1. V shed 5 bases, J shed 7 bases, and the junction held 8 bases outside the gene matches. Germline V gene data show CDR1 as GTSNPN and CDR2 as SVGIG (reference sequence). CDR3 length: 13 residues. The CDR3 is CAWWTGDLGGYTF. The CDR3 DNA is TGTGCCTGGTGGACAGGGGATTTGGGTGGCTACACCTTC.

This clone has just a few counts. The rearrangement links TRBV15 to TRBJ1-2, with D possibly TRBD1 on 5 matching bases. The germline gives CDR1 LNHNV, CDR2 YYDKDF (reference sequence). This CDR3 is built from 19 residues. V lost 0 bases and J 4 bases, leaving 24 bases between the germline ends. The CDR3 loop reads CATSRDEAMYPTDIYGYTF. DNA for the CDR3: TGTGCCACCAGCAGAGATGAAGCCATGTACCCTACGGACATCTATGGCTACACCTTC. Looking up the rest from reference TRBV15 and TRBJ1-2 gives the full variable domain: DAMVIQNPRYQVTQFGKPVTLSCSQTLNHNVMYWYQQKSSQAPKLLFHYYDKDFNNEADTPDNFQSRRPNTSFCFLDIRSPGLGDTAMYLCATSRDEAMYPTDIYGYTFGSGTRLTVV.

This clone was observed a few times. The gene calls are TRBV30 and TRBJ1-1; a possible D gene is TRBD1 (5 bases). This CDR3 has 11 amino acids. Germline values: CDR1 GTSNPN, CDR2 SVGIG (reference sequence). Trimming left V 2 bases short and J 8 bases short, with 9 bases between. CDR3 DNA: TGTGCCTGGAGTTTTACAGGAGAAGCTTTCTTT. It specifies CAWSFTGEAFF.

The chain is built from TRBV7-9 and TRBJ1-6; D is ambiguous. Between the trimmed V and J ends, which lost 6 bases and 8 bases, there was a span of 14 bases. This CDR3 contains 14 residues. Germline CDR1 and CDR2: SEHNR and FQNEAQ (reference sequence). CDR3 residues: CASRPIEGHSPLHF. The CDR3 nucleotides read TGTGCCAGCAGACCCATAGAGGGCCATTCACCCCTCCACTTT.

In its sample, this clone was seen a few times. The chain links TRBV29-1 to TRBJ1-1; tentatively, D is TRBD1 (6 bases). Germline values: CDR1 SQVTM, CDR2 ANQGSEA. The V gene lost 0 bases and the J gene lost 5 bases, with 25 bases spanning the gap. This CDR3 has 18 amino acids. CDR3 loop: CSVEDPVRGGATWTEAFF. The CDR3 DNA follows: TGCAGCGTTGAAGACCCCGTTCGAGGGGGTGCTACCTGGACTGAAGCTTTCTTT.

This chain links TRBV5-1 with TRBJ2-4; 11 positions match TRBD2. The CDR3 sequence is 14 residues long. The germline gives CDR1 SGHRS, CDR2 YFSETQ. V shed 5 bases and J 5 bases; nucleotides not matched to a gene: 3. Here the CDR3 reads CASRRLAGQNIQYF. The CDR3 DNA follows: TGCGCCAGCAGGCGACTAGCGGGACAAAACATTCAGTACTTC.

This clone was counted only a few times. This sequence joins TRBV2 and TRBJ2-7; 9 bases align to TRBD2. V was clipped by 6 bases and J by 5 bases; unmatched bases: 11. Germline lookup yields CDR1 SNHLY and CDR2 FYNNEI. CDR3 length: 15 amino acids. The CDR3 region has the DNA TGTGCCAGCAGCCAAGAGGCGGGAGGGCCAAACGAGCAGTACTTC. Translated: CASSQEAGGPNEQYF.

This clone was counted only a few times. The chain is built from TRBV5-5 and TRBJ2-1, with 9 positions matching TRBD1. The V and J ends lost 6 bases and 7 bases, in that order; junction bases with no gene match: 14. The CDR3 is made up of 16 amino acids. Germline-derived CDR1 and CDR2 are SGHKS and YYEKEE (reference sequence). The CDR3 DNA sequence: TGTGCCAGCACCTTTGCGCGCGGGACAGGGACGAATGAGCAGTTCTTC. It yields the protein CASTFARGTGTNEQFF.

The CDR3 loop reads CASSAQGQGWEETQYF. The CDR3 nucleotides read TGTGCCAGCAGCGCCCAAGGACAGGGTTGGGAAGAGACCCAGTACTTC. This sequence joins TRBV7-6 and TRBJ2-5, with 8 nucleotides matching TRBD1. The CDR3 totals 16 residues. Trimming cost V 5 bases and J 3 bases; bases outside gene matches: 11. The germline gives CDR1 SGHVS, CDR2 FNYEAQ.

V and J are TRBV28 and TRBJ2-5, with 11 nucleotides matching TRBD2. Trimming at V came to 5 bases and at J to 2 bases, leaving 4 bases not matched to a gene. The CDR3 runs 15 residues. CDR1 and CDR2 from the germline V gene are MDHEN and SYDVKM. The CDR3 region has the DNA TGTGCCAGCAGTCCAAGACTAGCGGGGCAAGAGACCCAGTACTTC. This gives the protein CASSPRLAGQETQYF.